A single TCR beta chain is shown here with its context. V was pared by 6 bases and J by 5 bases, with 11 bases between. This CDR3 is 13 amino acids long. Germline CDR1 and CDR2: MNHEY and SVGAGI. Original data processing: From reference gene primer amplification, estimates of nucleated cell counts were derived. The data were produced by immunoSEQ multiplex PCR, yet TCRdb's version contains in-frame clones alone and is incomplete. V and J calls and clone size come straight from that table; D and trimming were deduced from the DNA. The sample lists some 200,000 clones; around 83% were seen once. This entry comes from a study of blood T cell repertoires in COVID-19. Study background: Both acute and convalescent COVID-19 samples were obtained from the United States, Italy and Spain. PBMCs, B-cell-depleted T cells, or T cells provided the cDNA or gDNA that made up the material.

This sequence was found in a woman in her forties who had recovered from COVID-19. The gene calls are TRBV6-5 and TRBJ1-3; D uncertain. The sample was peripheral blood. As DNA, the CDR3 is TGTGCCAGCAGGAGGGATTTCCGAAACACCATATATTTT. The encoded protein is CASRRDFRNTIYF.